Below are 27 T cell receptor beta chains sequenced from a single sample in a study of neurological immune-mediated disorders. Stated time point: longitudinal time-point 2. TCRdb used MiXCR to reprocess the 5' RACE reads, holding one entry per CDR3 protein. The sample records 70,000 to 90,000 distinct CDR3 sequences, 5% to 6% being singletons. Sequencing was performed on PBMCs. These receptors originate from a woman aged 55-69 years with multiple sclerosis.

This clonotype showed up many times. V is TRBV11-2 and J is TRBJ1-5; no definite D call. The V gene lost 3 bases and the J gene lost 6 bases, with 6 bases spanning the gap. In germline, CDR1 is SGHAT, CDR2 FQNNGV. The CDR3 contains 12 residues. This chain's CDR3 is CASSLPGQPQHF. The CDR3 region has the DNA TGTGCCAGCAGCTTGCCGGGTCAGCCCCAGCATTTT.

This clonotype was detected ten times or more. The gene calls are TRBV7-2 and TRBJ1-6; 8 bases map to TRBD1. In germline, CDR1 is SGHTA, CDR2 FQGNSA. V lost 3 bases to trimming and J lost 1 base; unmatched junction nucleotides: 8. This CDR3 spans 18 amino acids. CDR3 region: CASSFIGQGKSYNSPLHF. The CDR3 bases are TGTGCCAGCAGCTTCATCGGACAGGGAAAGTCCTATAATTCACCCCTCCACTTT.

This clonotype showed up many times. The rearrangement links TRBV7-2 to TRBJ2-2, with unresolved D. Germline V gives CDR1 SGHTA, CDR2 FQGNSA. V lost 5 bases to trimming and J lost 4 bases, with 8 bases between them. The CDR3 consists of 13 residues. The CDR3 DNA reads TGTGCCAGCAGCCGTTACTCCACCGGGGAGCTGTTTTTT. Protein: CASSRYSTGELFF.

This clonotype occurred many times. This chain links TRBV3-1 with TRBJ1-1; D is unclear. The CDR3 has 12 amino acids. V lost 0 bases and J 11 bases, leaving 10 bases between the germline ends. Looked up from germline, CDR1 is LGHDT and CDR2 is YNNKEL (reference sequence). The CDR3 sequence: CASSQDEVTAFF. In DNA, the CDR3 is TGTGCCAGCAGCCAAGATGAGGTTACGGCTTTCTTT.

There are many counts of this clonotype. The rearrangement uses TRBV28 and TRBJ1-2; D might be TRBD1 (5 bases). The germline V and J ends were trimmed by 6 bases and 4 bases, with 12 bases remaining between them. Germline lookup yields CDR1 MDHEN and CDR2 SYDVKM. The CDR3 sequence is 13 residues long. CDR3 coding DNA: TGTGCCAGCAGACCGGGACCGGTCTATGGCTACACCTTC. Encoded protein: CASRPGPVYGYTF.

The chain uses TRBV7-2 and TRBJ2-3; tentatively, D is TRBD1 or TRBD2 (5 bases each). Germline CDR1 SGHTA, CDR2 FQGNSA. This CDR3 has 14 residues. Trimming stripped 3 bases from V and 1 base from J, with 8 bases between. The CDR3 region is CASSFRGRTDTQYF. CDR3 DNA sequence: TGTGCCAGCAGCTTCCGGGGCCGCACAGATACGCAGTATTTT. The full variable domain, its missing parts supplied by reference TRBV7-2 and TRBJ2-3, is GAGVSQSPSNKVTEKGKDVELRCDPISGHTALYWYRQSLGQGLEFLIYFQGNSAPDKSGLPSDRFSAERTGGSVSTLTIQRTQQEDSAVYLCASSFRGRTDTQYFGPGTRLTVL.

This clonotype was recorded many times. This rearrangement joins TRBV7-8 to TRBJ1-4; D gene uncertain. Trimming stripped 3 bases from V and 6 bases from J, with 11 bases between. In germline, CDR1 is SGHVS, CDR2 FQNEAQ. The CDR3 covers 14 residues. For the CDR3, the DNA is TGTGCCAGCAGCTTTATAGGGCAGGATGAAAAACTGTTTTTT. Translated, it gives CASSFIGQDEKLFF.

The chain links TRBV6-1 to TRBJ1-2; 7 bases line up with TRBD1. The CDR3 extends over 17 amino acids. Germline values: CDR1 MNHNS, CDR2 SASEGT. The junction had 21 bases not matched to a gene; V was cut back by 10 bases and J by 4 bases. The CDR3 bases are TGTGCCAATGAGAGGTCAGGGGGATTAGGTTCTGGCTATGGCTACACCTTC. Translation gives CANERSGGLGSGYGYTF.

The CDR3 region has the DNA TGTGCCAGCTCACCAGGGTCGACAGGGACCAATCAGCCCCAGCATTTT. Its translation: CASSPGSTGTNQPQHF. V and J are TRBV18 and TRBJ1-5; 7 positions agree with TRBD1. CDR1 KGHSH and CDR2 LQKENI come from the germline V gene. This CDR3 is 16 amino acids long. Trimming took 2 bases from V and 3 from J; bases not matched to a gene: 7.

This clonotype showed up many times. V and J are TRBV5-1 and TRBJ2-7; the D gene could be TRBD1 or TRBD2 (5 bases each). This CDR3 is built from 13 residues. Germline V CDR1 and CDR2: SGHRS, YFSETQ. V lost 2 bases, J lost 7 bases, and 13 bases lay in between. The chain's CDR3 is CASSFERDGEQYF. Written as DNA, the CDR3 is TGCGCCAGCAGCTTTGAACGGGACGGGGAGCAGTACTTC.

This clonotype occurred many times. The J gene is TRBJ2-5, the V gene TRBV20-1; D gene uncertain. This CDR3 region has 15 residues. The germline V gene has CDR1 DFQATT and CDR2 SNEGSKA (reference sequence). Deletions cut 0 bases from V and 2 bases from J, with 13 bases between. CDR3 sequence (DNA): TGCAGTGCTAGAGATCTGGGCCGAGGACAAGAGACCCAGTACTTC. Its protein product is CSARDLGRGQETQYF.

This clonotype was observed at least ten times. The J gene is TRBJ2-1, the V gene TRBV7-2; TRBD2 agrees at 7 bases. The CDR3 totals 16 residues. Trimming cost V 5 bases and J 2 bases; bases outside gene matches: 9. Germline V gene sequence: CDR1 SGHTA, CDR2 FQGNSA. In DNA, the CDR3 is TGTGCCAGCAGCGCTACGCCCGGGGGGACCTACAATGAGCAGTTCTTC. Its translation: CASSATPGGTYNEQFF.

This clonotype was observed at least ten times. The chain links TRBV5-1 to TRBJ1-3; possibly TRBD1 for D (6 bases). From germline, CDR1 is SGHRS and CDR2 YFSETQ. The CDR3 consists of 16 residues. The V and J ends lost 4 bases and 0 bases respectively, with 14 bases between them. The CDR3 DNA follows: TGCGCCAGCAGCACAAGTGGACAGAGCTCTGGAAACACCATATATTTT. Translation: CASSTSGQSSGNTIYF.

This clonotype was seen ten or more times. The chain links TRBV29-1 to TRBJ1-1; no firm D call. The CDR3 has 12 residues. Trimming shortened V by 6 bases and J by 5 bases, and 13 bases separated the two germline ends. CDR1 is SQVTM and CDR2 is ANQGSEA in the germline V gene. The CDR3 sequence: CSVSGLTTEAFF. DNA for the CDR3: TGCAGCGTCTCCGGCCTGACTACTGAAGCTTTCTTT.

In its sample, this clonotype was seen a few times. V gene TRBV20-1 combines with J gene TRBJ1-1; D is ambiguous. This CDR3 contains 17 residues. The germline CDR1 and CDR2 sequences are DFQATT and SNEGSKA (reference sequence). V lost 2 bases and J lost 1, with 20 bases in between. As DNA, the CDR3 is TGCAGTGCTAGAAGTTATAAAACCCGAACTCCGAACACTGAAGCTTTCTTT. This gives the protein CSARSYKTRTPNTEAFF.

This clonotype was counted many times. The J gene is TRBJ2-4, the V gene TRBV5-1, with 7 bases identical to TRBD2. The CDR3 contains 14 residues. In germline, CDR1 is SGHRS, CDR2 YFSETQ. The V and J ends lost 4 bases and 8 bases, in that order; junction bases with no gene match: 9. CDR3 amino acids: CASSPGGGEDIQYF. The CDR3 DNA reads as TGCGCCAGCAGCCCCGGGGGAGGGGAAGACATTCAGTACTTC.

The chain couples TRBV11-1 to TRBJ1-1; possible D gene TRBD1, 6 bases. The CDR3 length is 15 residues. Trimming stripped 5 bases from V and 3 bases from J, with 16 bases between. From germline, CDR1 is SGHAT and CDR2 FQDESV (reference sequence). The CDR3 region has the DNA TGTGCCAGCAGCCCGACACAGGGTCCGGACACTGAAGCTTTCTTT. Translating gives CASSPTQGPDTEAFF.

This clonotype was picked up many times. This CDR3 is CSVADSRTDTQYF. Written as DNA, the CDR3 is TGCAGCGTTGCGGACAGTCGCACAGATACGCAGTATTTT. The V call is TRBV29-1, the J call TRBJ2-3; D might be TRBD1 (6 bases). V shed 4 bases and J shed 1 base, with 9 bases lying between them. This CDR3 region has 13 residues. The V gene's germline CDR1 is SQVTM and CDR2 ANQGSEA.

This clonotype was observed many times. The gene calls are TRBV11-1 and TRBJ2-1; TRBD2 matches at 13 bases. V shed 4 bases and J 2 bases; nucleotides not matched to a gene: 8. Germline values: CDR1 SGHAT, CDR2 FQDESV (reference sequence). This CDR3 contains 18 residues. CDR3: CASSSGLAGSGPYNEQFF. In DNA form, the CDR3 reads TGTGCCAGCAGCTCGGGACTAGCGGGGTCCGGTCCCTACAATGAGCAGTTCTTC.

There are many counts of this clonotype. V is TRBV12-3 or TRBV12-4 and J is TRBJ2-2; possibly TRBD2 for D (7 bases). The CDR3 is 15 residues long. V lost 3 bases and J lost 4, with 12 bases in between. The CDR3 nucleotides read TGTGCCAGCAGTTTGGAGGGAGGGGGCACCGGGGAGCTGTTTTTT. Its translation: CASSLEGGGTGELFF.

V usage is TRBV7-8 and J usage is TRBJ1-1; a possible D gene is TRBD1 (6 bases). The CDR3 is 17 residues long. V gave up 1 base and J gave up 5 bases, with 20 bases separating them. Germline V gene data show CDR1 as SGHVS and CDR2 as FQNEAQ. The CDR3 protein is CASSLGPIGQLETEAFF. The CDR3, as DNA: TGTGCCAGCAGCTTAGGCCCGATCGGACAGCTCGAGACTGAAGCTTTCTTT.

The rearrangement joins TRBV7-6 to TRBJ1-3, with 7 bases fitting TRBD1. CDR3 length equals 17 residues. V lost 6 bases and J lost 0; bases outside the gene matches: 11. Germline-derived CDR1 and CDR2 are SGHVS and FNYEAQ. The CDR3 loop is CASRRGDRAVSGNTIYF. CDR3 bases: TGTGCCAGCAGAAGAGGTGACAGGGCCGTCTCTGGAAACACCATATATTTT.

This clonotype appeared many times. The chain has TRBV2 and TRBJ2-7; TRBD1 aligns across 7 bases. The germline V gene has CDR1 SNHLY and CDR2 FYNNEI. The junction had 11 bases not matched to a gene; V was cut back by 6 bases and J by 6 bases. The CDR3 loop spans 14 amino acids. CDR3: CASRDAGTVVEQYF. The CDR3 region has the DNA TGTGCCAGCAGGGACGCCGGGACAGTCGTCGAGCAGTACTTC.

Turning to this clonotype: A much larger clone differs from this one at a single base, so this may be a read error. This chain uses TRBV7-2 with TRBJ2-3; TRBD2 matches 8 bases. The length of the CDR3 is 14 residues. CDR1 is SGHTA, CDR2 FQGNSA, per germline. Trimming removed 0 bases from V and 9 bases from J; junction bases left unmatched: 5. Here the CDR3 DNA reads TGTGCCAGCAGCTTAGCGGAACTAGCGGAAACGCAGTATTTT. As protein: CASSLAELAETQYF.

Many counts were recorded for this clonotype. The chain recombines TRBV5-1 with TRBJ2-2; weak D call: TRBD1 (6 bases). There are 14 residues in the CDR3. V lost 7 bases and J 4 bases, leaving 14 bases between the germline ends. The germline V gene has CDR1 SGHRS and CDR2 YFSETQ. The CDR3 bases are TGCGCCAGCGTTAAGGGGGTCTCCACCGGGGAGCTGTTTTTT. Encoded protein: CASVKGVSTGELFF. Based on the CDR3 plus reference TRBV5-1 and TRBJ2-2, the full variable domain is KAGVTQTPRYLIKTRGQQVTLSCSPISGHRSVSWYQQTPGQGLQFLFEYFSETQRNKGNFPGRFSGRQFSNSRSEMNVSTLELGDSALYLCASVKGVSTGELFFGEGSRLTVL.

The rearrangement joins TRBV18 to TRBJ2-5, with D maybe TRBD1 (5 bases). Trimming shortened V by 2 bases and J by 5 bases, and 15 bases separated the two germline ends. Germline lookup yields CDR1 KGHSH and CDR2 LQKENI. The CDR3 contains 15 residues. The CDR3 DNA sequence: TGTGCCAGCTCACCATTGACAGCTCCCCGGGAGACCCAGTACTTC. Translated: CASSPLTAPRETQYF.

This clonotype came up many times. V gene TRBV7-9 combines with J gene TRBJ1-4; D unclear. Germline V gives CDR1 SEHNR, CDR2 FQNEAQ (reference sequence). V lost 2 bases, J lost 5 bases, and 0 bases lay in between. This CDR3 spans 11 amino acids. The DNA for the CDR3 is TGTGCCAGCAGCTTAAATGAAAAACTGTTTTTT. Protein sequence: CASSLNEKLFF.